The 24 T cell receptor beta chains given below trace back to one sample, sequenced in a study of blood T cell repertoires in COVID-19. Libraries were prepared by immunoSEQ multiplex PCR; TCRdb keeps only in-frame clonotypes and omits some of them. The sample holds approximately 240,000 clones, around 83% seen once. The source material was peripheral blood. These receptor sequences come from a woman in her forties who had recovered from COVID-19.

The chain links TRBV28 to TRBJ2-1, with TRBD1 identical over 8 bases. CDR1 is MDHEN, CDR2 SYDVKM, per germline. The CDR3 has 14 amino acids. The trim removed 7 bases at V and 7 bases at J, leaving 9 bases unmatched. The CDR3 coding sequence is TGTGCCAGCATCACTCTGGGACAGGCAAATGAGCAGTTCTTC. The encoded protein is CASITLGQANEQFF.

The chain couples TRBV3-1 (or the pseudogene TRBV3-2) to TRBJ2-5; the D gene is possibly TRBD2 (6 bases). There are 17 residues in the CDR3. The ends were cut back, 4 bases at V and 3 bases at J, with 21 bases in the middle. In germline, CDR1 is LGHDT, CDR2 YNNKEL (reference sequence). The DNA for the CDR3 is TGTGCCAGCAGCCCGACGCTTCCGGGACTTCGAGAAGAGACCCAGTACTTC. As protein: CASSPTLPGLREETQYF.

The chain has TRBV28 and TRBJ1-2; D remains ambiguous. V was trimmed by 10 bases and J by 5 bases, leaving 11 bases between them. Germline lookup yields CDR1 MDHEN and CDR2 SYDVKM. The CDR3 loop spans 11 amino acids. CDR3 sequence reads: CATAAAYGYTF. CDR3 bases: TGTGCCACGGCCGCAGCGTATGGCTACACCTTC.

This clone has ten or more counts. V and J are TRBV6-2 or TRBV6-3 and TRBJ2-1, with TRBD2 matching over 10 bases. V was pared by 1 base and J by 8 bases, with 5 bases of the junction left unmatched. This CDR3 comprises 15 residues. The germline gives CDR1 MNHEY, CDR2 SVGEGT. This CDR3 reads CASSYWPSGGDEQFF. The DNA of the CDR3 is TGTGCCAGCAGTTACTGGCCTAGCGGGGGAGATGAGCAGTTCTTC.

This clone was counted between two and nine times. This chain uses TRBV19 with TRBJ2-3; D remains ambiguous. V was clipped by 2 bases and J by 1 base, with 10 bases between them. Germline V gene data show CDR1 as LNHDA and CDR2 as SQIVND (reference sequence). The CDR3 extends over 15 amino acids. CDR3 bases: TGTGCCAGTAGTATAATGGTAGCAGGCACAGATACGCAGTATTTT. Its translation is CASSIMVAGTDTQYF. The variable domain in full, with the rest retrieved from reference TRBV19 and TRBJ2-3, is DGGITQSPKYLFRKEGQNVTLSCEQNLNHDAMYWYRQDPGQGLRLIYYSQIVNDFQKGDIAEGYSVSREKKESFPLTVTSAQKNPTAFYLCASSIMVAGTDTQYFGPGTRLTVL.

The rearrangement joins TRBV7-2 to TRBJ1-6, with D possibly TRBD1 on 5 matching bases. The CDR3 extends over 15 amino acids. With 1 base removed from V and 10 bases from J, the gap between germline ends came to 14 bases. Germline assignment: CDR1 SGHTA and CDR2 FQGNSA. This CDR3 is CASSLGRAIESPLHF. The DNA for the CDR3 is TGTGCCAGCAGCTTAGGCAGGGCAATTGAATCACCCCTCCACTTT.

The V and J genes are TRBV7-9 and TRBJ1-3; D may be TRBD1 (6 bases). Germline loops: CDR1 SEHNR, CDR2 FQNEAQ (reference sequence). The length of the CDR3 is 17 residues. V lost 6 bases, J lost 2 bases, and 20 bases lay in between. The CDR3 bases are TGTGCCAGCAGACAGGGACGCTCGAAGGGGCCTGGAAACACCATATATTTT. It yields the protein CASRQGRSKGPGNTIYF.

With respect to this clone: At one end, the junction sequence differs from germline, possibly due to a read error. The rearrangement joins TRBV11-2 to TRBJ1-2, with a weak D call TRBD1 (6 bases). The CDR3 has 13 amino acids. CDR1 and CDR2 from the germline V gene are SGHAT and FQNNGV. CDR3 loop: CASSTQGKHPPHF. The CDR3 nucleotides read TGTGCCAGCAGTACCCAGGGGAAACACCCTCCTCACTTC.

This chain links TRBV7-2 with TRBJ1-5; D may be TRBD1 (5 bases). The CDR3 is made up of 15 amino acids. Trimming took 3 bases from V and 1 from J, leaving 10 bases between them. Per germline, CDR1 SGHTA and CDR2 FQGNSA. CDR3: CASSFSSGSNQPQHF. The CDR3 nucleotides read TGTGCCAGCAGCTTTTCGTCAGGGAGCAATCAGCCCCAGCATTTT.

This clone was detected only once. CDR3 residues: CASSLDSSTYEQYF. CDR3 bases: TGTGCCAGCAGCTTGGACAGCTCCACCTACGAGCAGTACTTC. The rearrangement links TRBV7-2 to TRBJ2-7, with D possibly being TRBD1 (6 bases). Per the germline V gene, CDR1 is SGHTA and CDR2 is FQGNSA. Deletions cut 3 bases from V and 2 bases from J, with 11 bases between. This CDR3 contains 14 residues.

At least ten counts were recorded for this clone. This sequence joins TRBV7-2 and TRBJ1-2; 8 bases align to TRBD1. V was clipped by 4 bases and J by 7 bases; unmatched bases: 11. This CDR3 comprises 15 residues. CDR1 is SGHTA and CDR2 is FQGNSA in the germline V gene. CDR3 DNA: TGTGCCAGCAGCTCGAAGCGTCAGGGGGCTTTTGGCTACACCTTC. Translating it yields CASSSKRQGAFGYTF.

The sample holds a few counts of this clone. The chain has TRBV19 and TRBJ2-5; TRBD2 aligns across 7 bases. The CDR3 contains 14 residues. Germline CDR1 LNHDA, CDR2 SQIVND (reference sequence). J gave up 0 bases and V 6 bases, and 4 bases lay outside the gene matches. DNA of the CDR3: TGTGCCAGTAGCCACGCGGGGGACCAAGAGACCCAGTACTTC. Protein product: CASSHAGDQETQYF.

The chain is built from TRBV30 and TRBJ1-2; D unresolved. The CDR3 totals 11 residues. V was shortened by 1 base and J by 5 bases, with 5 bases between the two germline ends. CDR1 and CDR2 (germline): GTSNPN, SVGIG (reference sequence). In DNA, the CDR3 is TGTGCCTGGAGTGCAGTGTATGGCTACACCTTC. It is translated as CAWSAVYGYTF.

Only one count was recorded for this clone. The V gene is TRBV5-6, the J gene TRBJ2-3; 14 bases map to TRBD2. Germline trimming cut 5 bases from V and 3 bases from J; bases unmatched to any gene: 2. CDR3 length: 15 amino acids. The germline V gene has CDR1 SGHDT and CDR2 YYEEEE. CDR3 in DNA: TGTGCCAGCAGTCGACTAGCGGGGGGGACAGATACGCAGTATTTT. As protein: CASSRLAGGTDTQYF.

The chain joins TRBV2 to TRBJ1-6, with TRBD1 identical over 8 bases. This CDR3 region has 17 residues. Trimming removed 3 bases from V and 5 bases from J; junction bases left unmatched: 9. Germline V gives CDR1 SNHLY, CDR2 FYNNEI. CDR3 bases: TGTGCCAGCAGTGAGCTCAGGGGGCAATCGGATAATTCACCCCTCCACTTT. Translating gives CASSELRGQSDNSPLHF. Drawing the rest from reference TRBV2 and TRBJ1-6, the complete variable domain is EPEVTQTPSHQVTQMGQEVILRCVPISNHLYFYWYRQILGQKVEFLVSFYNNEISEKSEIFDDQFSVERPDGSNFTLKIRSTKLEDSAMYFCASSELRGQSDNSPLHFGNGTRLTVT.

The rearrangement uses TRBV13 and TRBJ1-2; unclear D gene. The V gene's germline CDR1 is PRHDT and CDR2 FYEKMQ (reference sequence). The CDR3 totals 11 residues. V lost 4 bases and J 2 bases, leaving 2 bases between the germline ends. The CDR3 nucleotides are TGTGCCAGCAGCTCAAACTATGGCTACACCTTC. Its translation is CASSSNYGYTF.

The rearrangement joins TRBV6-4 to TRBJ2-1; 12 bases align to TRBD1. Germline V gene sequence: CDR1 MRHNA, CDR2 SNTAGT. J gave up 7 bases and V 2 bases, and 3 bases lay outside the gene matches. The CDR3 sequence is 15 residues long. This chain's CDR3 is CASSDGTGGGNEQFF. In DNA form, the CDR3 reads TGTGCCAGCAGTGACGGGACAGGGGGCGGGAATGAGCAGTTCTTC.

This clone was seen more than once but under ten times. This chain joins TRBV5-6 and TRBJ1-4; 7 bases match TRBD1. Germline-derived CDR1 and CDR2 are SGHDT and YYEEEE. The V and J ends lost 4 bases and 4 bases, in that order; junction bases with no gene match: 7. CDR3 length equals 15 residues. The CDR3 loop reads CASSISGTVNEKLFF. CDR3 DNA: TGTGCCAGCAGCATCTCCGGGACAGTTAATGAAAAACTGTTTTTT.

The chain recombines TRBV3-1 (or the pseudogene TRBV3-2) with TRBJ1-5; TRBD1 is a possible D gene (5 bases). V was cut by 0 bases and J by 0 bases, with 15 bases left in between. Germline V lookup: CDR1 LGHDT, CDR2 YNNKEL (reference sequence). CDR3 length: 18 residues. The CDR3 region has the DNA TGTGCCAGCAGCCAAGATTGGCAGGGCCCGAATAGCAATCAGCCCCAGCATTTT. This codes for CASSQDWQGPNSNQPQHF.

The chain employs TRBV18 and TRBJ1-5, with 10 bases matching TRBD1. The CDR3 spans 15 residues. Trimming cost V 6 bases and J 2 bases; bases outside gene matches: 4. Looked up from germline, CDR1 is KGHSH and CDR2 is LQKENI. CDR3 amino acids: CASSRGTGGNQPQHF. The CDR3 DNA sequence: TGTGCCAGCTCGCGAGGGACAGGGGGCAATCAGCCCCAGCATTTT. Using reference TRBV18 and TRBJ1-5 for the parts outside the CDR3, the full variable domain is NAGVMQNPRHLVRRRGQEARLRCSPMKGHSHVYWYRQLPEEGLKFMVYLQKENIIDESGMPKERFSAEFPKEGPSILRIQQVVRGDSAAYFCASSRGTGGNQPQHFGDGTRLSIL.

Here the CDR3 DNA reads TGTGCCAGCAGCTTAGCGGACAGGGGATATGGCTACACCTTC. Protein product: CASSLADRGYGYTF. The chain recombines TRBV7-2 with TRBJ1-2; 9 nucleotides match TRBD1. Germline assignment: CDR1 SGHTA and CDR2 FQGNSA. V trimming: 0 bases; J trimming: 5 bases; junction bases outside the gene matches: 1. This CDR3 contains 14 residues.

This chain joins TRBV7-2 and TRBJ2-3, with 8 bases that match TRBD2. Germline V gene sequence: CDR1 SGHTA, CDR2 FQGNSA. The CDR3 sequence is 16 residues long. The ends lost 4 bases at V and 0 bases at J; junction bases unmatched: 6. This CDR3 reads CASSSLAVTSTDTQYF. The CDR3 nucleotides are TGTGCCAGCAGCTCACTAGCGGTTACTAGCACAGATACGCAGTATTTT.

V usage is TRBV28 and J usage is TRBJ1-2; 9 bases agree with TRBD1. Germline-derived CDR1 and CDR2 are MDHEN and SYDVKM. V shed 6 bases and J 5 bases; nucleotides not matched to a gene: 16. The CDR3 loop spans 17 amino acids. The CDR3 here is CASRDPLRQGEKYGYTF. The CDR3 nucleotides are TGTGCCAGCAGGGATCCCTTACGACAGGGGGAGAAGTATGGCTACACCTTC.

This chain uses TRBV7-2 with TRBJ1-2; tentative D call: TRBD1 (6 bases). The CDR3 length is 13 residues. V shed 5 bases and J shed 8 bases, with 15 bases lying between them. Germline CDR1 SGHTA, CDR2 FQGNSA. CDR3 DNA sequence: TGTGCCAGCAGCCGGGACAACGTAGAAGGCTACACCTTC. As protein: CASSRDNVEGYTF. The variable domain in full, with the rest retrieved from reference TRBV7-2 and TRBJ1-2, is GAGVSQSPSNKVTEKGKDVELRCDPISGHTALYWYRQSLGQGLEFLIYFQGNSAPDKSGLPSDRFSAERTGGSVSTLTIQRTQQEDSAVYLCASSRDNVEGYTFGSGTRLTVV.